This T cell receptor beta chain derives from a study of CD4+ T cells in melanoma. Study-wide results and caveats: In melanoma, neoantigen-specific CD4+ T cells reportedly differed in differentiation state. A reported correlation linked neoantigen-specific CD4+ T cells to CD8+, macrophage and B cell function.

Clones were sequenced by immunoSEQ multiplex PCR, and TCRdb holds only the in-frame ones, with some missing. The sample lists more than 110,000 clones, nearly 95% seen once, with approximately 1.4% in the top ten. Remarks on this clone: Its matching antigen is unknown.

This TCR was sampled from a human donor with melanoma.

The CDR3 nucleotides are TGTGCCAGCAGTCCGGACCTCATAGCGGGGGGCGACAATGAGCAGTTCTTC. Its translation: CASSPDLIAGGDNEQFF. The chain has TRBV27 and TRBJ2-1; TRBD2 matches at 10 bases. Per the germline V gene, CDR1 is MNHEY and CDR2 is SMNVEV (reference sequence). V lost 5 bases to trimming and J lost 5 bases; unmatched junction nucleotides: 12. CDR3 length: 17 amino acids.